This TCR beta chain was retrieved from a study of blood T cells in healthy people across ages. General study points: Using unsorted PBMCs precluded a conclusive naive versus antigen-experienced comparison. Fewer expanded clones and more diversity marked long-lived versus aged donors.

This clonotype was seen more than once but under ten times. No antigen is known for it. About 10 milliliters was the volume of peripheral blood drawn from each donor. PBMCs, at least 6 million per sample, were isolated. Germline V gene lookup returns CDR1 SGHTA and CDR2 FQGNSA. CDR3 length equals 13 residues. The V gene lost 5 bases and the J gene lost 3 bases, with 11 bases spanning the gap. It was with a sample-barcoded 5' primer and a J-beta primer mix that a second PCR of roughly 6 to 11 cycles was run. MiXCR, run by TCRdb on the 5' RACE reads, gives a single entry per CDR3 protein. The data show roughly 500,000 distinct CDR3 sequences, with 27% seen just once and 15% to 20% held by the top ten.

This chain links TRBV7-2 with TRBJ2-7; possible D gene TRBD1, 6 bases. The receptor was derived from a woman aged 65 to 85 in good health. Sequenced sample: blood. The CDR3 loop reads CASSKDSYYEQYF. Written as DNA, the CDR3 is TGTGCCAGCAGCAAGGACAGTTACTACGAGCAGTACTTC.